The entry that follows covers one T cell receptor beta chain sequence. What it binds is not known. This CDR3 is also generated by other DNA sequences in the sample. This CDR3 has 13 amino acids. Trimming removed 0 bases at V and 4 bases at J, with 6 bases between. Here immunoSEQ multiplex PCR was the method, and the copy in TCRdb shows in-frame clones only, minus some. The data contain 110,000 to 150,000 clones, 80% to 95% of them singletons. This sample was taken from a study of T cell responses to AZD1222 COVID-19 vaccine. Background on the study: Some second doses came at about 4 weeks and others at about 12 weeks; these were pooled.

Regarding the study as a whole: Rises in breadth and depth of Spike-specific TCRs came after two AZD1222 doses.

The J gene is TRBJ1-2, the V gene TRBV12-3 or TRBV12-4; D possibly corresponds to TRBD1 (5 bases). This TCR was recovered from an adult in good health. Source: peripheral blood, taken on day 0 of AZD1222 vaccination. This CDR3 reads CASSLADSYGYTF. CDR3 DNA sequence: TGTGCCAGCAGTTTAGCAGACAGCTATGGCTACACCTTC.